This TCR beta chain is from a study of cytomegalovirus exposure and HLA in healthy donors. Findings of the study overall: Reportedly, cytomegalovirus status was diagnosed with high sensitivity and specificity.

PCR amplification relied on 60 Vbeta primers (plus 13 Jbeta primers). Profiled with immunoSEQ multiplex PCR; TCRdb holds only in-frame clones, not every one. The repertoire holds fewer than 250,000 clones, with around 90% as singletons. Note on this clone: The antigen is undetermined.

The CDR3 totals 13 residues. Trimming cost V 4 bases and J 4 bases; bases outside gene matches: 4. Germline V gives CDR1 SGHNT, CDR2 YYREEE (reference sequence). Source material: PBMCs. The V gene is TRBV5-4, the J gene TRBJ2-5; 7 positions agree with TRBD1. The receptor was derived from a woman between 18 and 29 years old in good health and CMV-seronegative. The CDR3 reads CASSRDSSETQYF. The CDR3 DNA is TGTGCCAGCAGCAGGGACAGCTCAGAGACCCAGTACTTC.